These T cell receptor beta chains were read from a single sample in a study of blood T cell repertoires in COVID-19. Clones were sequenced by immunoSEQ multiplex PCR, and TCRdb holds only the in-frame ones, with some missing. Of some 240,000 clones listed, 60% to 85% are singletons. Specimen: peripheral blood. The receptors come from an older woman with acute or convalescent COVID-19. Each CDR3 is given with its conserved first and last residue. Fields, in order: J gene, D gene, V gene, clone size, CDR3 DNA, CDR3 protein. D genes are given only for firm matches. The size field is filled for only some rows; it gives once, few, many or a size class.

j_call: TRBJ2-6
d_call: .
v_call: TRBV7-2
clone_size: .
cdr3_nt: TGTGCCAGCAGCTACACAGGGACAACACTGACACCCGGGGCCAACGTCCTGACTTTC
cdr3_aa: CASSYTGTTLTPGANVLTF

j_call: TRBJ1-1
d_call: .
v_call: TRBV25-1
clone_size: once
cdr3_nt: TGTGCCAGGGCCGAGAACACTGAAGCTTTCTTT
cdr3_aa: CARAENTEAFF

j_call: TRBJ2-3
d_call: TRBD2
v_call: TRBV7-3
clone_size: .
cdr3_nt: TGTGCCAGCAGCCGCAGGGAGGGCGATACGCAGTATTTT
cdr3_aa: CASSRREGDTQYF

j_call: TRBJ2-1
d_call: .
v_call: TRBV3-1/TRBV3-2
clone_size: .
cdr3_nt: TGTGCCAGCAGCGCCCATCAGGTCACACTTTACAATGAGCAGTTCTTC
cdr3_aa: CASSAHQVTLYNEQFF

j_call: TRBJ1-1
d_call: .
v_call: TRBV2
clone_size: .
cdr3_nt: TGTGCCAGCACGGGGTTTGTAAGGCACACTGAAGCTTTCTTT
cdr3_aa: CASTGFVRHTEAFF

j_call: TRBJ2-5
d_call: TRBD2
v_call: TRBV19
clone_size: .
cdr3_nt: TGTGCCAGTAGTATGGCTAGCGGAAAAGGGACCCAGTACTTC
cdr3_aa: CASSMASGKGTQYF

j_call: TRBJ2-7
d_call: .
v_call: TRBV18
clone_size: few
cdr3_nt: TGTGCCAGCTCACCCGAGAACGAGCAGTACTTC
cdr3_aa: CASSPENEQYF

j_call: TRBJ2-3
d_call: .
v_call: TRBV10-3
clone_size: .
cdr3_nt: TGTGCCACCTCCGGACAGAGCACAGATACGCAGTATTTT
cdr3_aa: CATSGQSTDTQYF

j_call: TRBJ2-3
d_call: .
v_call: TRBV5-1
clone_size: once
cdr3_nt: TGCGCCAGCAGCTTAACAGGGTTTACTGGCACAGATACGCAGTATTTT
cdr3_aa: CASSLTGFTGTDTQYF

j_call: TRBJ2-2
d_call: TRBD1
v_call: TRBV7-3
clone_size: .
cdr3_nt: TGTGCCAGCAGCTTAATAGGAGGGACAGGGGTTCAAGGAACCGGGGAGCTGTTTTTT
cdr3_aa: CASSLIGGTGVQGTGELFF

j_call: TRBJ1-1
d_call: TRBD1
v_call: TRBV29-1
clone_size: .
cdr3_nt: TGCAGCGTTGTACGGACAGGGGGAACTGAAGCTTTCTTT
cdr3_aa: CSVVRTGGTEAFF

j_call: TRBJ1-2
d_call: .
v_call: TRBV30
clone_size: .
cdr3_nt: TGTGCCTGGACCCCGCCAGGTGGGAACTATGGCTACACCTTC
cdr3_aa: CAWTPPGGNYGYTF

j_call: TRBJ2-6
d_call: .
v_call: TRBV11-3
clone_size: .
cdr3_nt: TGTGCCAGCAGCGGACGAGAGGGAGGGGCCAACGTCCTGACTTTC
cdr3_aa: CASSGREGGANVLTF

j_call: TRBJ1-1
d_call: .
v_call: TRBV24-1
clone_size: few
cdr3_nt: TGTGCCACCAGTGGAGACAGGGAAGCTTTCTTT
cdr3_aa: CATSGDREAFF

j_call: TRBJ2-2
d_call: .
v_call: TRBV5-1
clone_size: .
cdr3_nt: TGCGCCAGCAGCGTGAGACAGGATGTCACCGGGGAGCTGTTTTTT
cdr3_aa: CASSVRQDVTGELFF

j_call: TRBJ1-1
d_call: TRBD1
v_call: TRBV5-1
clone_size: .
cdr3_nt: TGCGCCAGCAGCTTAGAGACAGGGGCGGACACTGAAGCTTTCTTT
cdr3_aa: CASSLETGADTEAFF

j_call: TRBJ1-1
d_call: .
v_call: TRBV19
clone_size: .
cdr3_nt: TGTGCCAGTAGTCCCTCCCCTAGACAGGCTATGAACACTGAAGCTTTCTTT
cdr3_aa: CASSPSPRQAMNTEAFF

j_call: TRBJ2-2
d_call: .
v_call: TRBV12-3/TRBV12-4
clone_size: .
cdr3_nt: TGTGCCAGCGGTCGCAGAAACACCGGGGAGCTGTTTTTT
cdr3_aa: CASGRRNTGELFF

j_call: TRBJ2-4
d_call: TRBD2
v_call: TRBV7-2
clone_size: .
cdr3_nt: TGTGCCAGCAGCCCCGGGGGGGGAAACATTCAGTACTTC
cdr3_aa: CASSPGGGNIQYF

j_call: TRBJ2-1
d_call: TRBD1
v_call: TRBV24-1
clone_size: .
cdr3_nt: TGTGCCACCAGTGAGAAAGGACAGGGGGTAGCCAATGAGCAGTTCTTC
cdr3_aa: CATSEKGQGVANEQFF

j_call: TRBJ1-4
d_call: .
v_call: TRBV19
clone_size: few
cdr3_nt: TGTGCCAGTAGTAGGACAAAGGCAACTAATGAAAAACTGTTTTTT
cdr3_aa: CASSRTKATNEKLFF

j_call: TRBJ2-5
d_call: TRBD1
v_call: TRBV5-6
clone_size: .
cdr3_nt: TGTGCCAGCAGCTGGGAAAGGGGGCGGGAGACCCAGTACTTC
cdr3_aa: CASSWERGRETQYF

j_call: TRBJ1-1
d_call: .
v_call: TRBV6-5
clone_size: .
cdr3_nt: TGTGCCAGCAGTCCGGTGGGGGGAAGGACTGAAGCTTTCTTT
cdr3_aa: CASSPVGGRTEAFF

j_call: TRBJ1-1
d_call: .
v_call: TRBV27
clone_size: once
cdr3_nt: TGTGCCAGCAAACCACTGGGGGGGAGCAGGAAAGCTTTCTTT
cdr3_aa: CASKPLGGSRKAFF

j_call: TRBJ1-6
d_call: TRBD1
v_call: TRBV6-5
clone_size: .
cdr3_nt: TGTGCCAGCACCGTGGAGGACAGGGATTCACCCCTCCACTTT
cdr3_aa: CASTVEDRDSPLHF